The 18 T cell receptor beta chains below all came from one sample that was sequenced in a study of OX40 agonist ivuxolimab in advanced cancers. Clones were read by immunoSEQ multiplex PCR, and TCRdb kept only the in-frame ones, dropping some. The sample carries about 58,000 clones, over 65% recorded once. Sequencing used CD4+ or CD8+ T cells sorted from blood, obtained in a trial of the OX40 agonist ivuxolimab. These receptors were obtained from an adult with an advanced solid tumor such as melanoma, head and neck, liver or kidney cancer.

Concerning this clone: The junction departs from the called germline gene at one end, perhaps through a read error. The genes are TRBV7-7 and TRBJ2-2; 11 bases are a match to TRBD2. The CDR3 consists of 15 residues. Germline assignment: CDR1 SSHAT and CDR2 FNYEAQ (reference sequence). The CDR3 nucleotides read TGTGCTAGCAGCACCGGGACTAGCGGCACCGGGGAGCTGTTTTTT. It specifies CASSTGTSGTGELFF.

The chain recombines TRBV7-6 with TRBJ1-1; no clear D. CDR1 is SGHVS, CDR2 FNYEAQ, per germline. This CDR3 has 14 amino acids. V lost 2 bases and J lost 1, with 8 bases in between. CDR3 DNA: TGTGCCAGCAGCTTATCAGAGCAGAACACTGAAGCTTTCTTT. It is translated as CASSLSEQNTEAFF.

A few counts support this clone. The chain links TRBV7-2 to TRBJ2-7; TRBD1 or TRBD2 may be the D gene (5 bases each). Trimming stripped 3 bases from V and 4 bases from J, with 16 bases between. The CDR3 consists of 15 residues. The V gene's germline CDR1 is SGHTA and CDR2 FQGNSA. The CDR3 reads CASSLRWGSVYEQYF. CDR3 bases: TGTGCCAGCAGCTTGAGGTGGGGGAGTGTTTACGAGCAGTACTTC.

The genes are TRBV19 and TRBJ2-1, with 11 bases fitting TRBD2. Germline V gene sequence: CDR1 LNHDA, CDR2 SQIVND (reference sequence). The V gene end was trimmed by 3 bases and the J gene end by 7 bases; junction bases not matched to a gene: 11. This CDR3 has 17 residues. In DNA form, the CDR3 reads TGTGCCAGTAGTATTAGCGGGGGGGCCATATTGGGAAATGAGCAGTTCTTC. This sequence encodes CASSISGGAILGNEQFF.

The CDR3 is CASSGMTGYGYTF. As DNA, the CDR3 is TGTGCCAGCAGCGGGATGACAGGATATGGCTACACCTTC. The V gene is TRBV6-9, the J gene TRBJ1-2; tentatively, D is TRBD1 (6 bases). This CDR3 comprises 13 residues. Germline lookup yields CDR1 MNHGY and CDR2 SVAAGI. The V end was cut by 6 bases, the J end by 5 bases, with 13 bases between.

This clone qualifies as medium-sized. The gene calls are TRBV7-6 and TRBJ2-7, with D uncertain. This CDR3 has 13 amino acids. Trimming shortened V by 1 base and J by 3 bases, and 7 bases separated the two germline ends. Germline assignment: CDR1 SGHVS and CDR2 FNYEAQ. CDR3 DNA: TGTGCCAGCAGCTTAGGAACATTCTACGAGCAGTACTTC. The encoded protein is CASSLGTFYEQYF.

This clone was detected only a few times. The chain employs TRBV7-8 and TRBJ1-6; 11 bases agree with TRBD1. CDR3 length: 14 amino acids. J lost 9 bases, V lost 5 bases, and 3 bases had no gene match. Germline CDR1 and CDR2: SGHVS and FQNEAQ. CDR3 sequence reads: CASSSGTGGSPLHF. CDR3 DNA: TGTGCCAGCAGCAGTGGGACAGGGGGTTCACCCCTCCACTTT.

The rearrangement uses TRBV6-1 and TRBJ2-3; D remains unclear. CDR1 is MNHNS and CDR2 is SASEGT in the germline V gene. This CDR3 is built from 12 residues. Trimming took off 2 bases at V and 6 bases at J, with 6 bases between the two ends. CDR3 in amino acids: CASSERFDTQYF. In DNA, the CDR3 is TGTGCCAGCAGTGAAAGGTTCGATACGCAGTATTTT.

In DNA, the CDR3 is TGTGCCTGGAGGGCAAGGACTAACACTGAAGCTTTCTTT. It yields the protein CAWRARTNTEAFF. The chain joins TRBV30 to TRBJ1-1; D is unclear. The CDR3 contains 13 residues. The germline V gene encodes CDR1 GTSNPN and CDR2 SVGIG (reference sequence). The ends were cut back, 3 bases at V and 2 bases at J, with 10 bases in the middle. Together with reference TRBV30 and TRBJ1-1, the CDR3 gives the full variable domain: SQTIHQWPATLVQPVGSPLSLECTVEGTSNPNLYWYRQAAGRGLQLLFYSVGIGQISSEVPQNLSASRPQDRQFILSSKKLLLSDSGFYLCAWRARTNTEAFFGQGTRLTVV.

V gene TRBV6-5 combines with J gene TRBJ1-2; D gene ambiguous. CDR3 length: 13 amino acids. The germline V and J ends were trimmed by 7 bases and 8 bases, with 17 bases remaining between them. CDR1 and CDR2 from the germline V gene are MNHEY and SVGAGI. The CDR3 sequence is CASTERPAAGYTF. The DNA for the CDR3 is TGTGCCAGCACCGAGAGACCAGCAGCAGGCTACACCTTC.

J is TRBJ1-4 and V is TRBV11-2; TRBD1 might be the D (6 bases). Deletions cut 4 bases from V and 5 bases from J, with 11 bases between. The CDR3 length is 14 residues. Germline values: CDR1 SGHAT, CDR2 FQNNGV. CDR3 residues: CASSYGGKNEKLFF. CDR3 coding DNA: TGTGCCAGCAGCTATGGGGGCAAGAATGAAAAACTGTTTTTT.

V gene TRBV28 combines with J gene TRBJ2-7; D is undetermined. The CDR3 spans 13 residues. CDR1 and CDR2 (germline): MDHEN, SYDVKM. The germline V and J ends were trimmed by 6 bases and 6 bases, with 15 bases remaining between them. The DNA for the CDR3 is TGTGCCAGCAGCCCCGGGCCGCAGGCCGAGCAGTACTTC. It is translated as CASSPGPQAEQYF. Based on the CDR3 plus reference TRBV28 and TRBJ2-7, the full variable domain is DVKVTQSSRYLVKRTGEKVFLECVQDMDHENMFWYRQDPGLGLRLIYFSYDVKMKEKGDIPEGYSVSREKKERFSLILESASTNQTSMYLCASSPGPQAEQYFGPGTRLTVT.

The chain carries TRBV7-2 and TRBJ2-1; 11 bases are a match to TRBD2. The CDR3 is 14 amino acids. After removal of 8 bases from V and 7 bases from J, the junction contained 7 bases not matched to a gene. Germline CDR1 and CDR2: SGHTA and FQGNSA. CDR3: CASGVAGGMNEQFF. The CDR3 nucleotides are TGTGCCAGCGGAGTAGCGGGGGGGATGAATGAGCAGTTCTTC.

The V and J genes are TRBV9 and TRBJ2-2, with TRBD1 as a possible D gene (5 bases). Germline CDR1 SGDLS, CDR2 YYNGEE. This CDR3 contains 15 residues. V lost 0 bases to trimming and J lost 0 bases, with 6 bases between them. In DNA form, the CDR3 reads TGTGCCAGCAGCGTAGCAGGGACGAACACCGGGGAGCTGTTTTTT. Translation gives CASSVAGTNTGELFF. Drawing the rest from reference TRBV9 and TRBJ2-2, the complete variable domain is DSGVTQTPKHLITATGQRVTLRCSPRSGDLSVYWYQQSLDQGLQFLIQYYNGEERAKGNILERFSAQQFPDLHSELNLSSLELGDSALYFCASSVAGTNTGELFFGEGSRLTVL.

This clone was seen only once. This chain connects TRBV11-2 to TRBJ2-2; D not resolved. There are 15 residues in the CDR3. Germline V gene sequence: CDR1 SGHAT, CDR2 FQNNGV. V shed 1 base and J shed 7 bases, with 13 bases lying between them. CDR3 sequence (DNA): TGTGCCAGCAGCTTAGTAGCAACCCCAGACGGGGAGCTGTTTTTT. Translation gives CASSLVATPDGELFF. The whole variable domain, filled in from reference TRBV11-2 and TRBJ2-2, reads EAGVAQSPRYKIIEKRQSVAFWCNPISGHATLYWYQQILGQGPKLLIQFQNNGVVDDSQLPKDRFSAERLKGVDSTLKIQPAKLEDSAVYLCASSLVATPDGELFFGEGSRLTVL.

The CDR3 DNA sequence: TGTGCCAGCAGCGGACAAATGATGAGAAGCTATGGCTACACCTTC. This codes for CASSGQMMRSYGYTF. The V call is TRBV9, the J call TRBJ1-2; D not resolved. Per the germline V gene, CDR1 is SGDLS and CDR2 is YYNGEE. The CDR3 runs to 15 residues. The V gene lost 3 bases and the J gene lost 4 bases, with 16 bases spanning the gap.

The rearrangement links TRBV2 to TRBJ1-1; the D is unclear. CDR1 and CDR2 from the germline V gene are SNHLY and FYNNEI. Trimming took 5 bases from V and 1 from J, leaving 8 bases between them. CDR3 length: 13 residues. CDR3 sequence reads: CASSRVGNTEAFF. The CDR3 nucleotides are TGTGCCAGCAGTAGGGTGGGGAACACTGAAGCTTTCTTT.

The chain employs TRBV6-1 and TRBJ1-5; 8 nucleotides match TRBD1. Germline V gives CDR1 MNHNS, CDR2 SASEGT. Trimming cost V 6 bases and J 7 bases; bases outside gene matches: 5. This CDR3 is 13 amino acids long. CDR3 coding DNA: TGTGCCAGCAGCCAAGACAGGGGCCAGCCCCAGCATTTT. Protein product: CASSQDRGQPQHF.